A selection of T cell receptor beta chains follows, all from one sample in a study of shared clonotypes between healthy human individuals. The table came from immunoSEQ multiplex PCR; TCRdb's copy has only in-frame clones and leaves some out. The data hold about a million clones, with 70% to 80% observed a single time. Material for sequencing was memory CD4+ T cells from PBMCs. The receptors derive from a man between 18 and 29 years old in good health. Some clones in this sample may be carry-over from other donors' samples. The CDR3 runs from the conserved cysteine through the conserved F or W. D genes are given only for firm matches. Clone size is shown for a subset of rows, as once, few, many or a class of expanded clone.

TRBV29-1	TRBJ1-2	-	-	TGCAGCGTTGACGCGGGGTCGGGGGAGTATGTCGGCTACACCTTC	CSVDAGSGEYVGYTF
TRBV9	TRBJ2-7	-	TRBD1	TGCGCCAGCAGCGCCGGACAGGGTTGGGGTAACGAGCAGTACTTC	CASSAGQGWGNEQYF
TRBV7-2	TRBJ2-7	-	TRBD2	TGTGCCAGCAGCCCACCGGGGGGTTATGGCGAGCAGTACTTC	CASSPPGGYGEQYF
TRBV2	TRBJ1-5	once	-	TGTGCCAGCAGTGAATGGGGGGTTAGCAATCAGCCCCAGCATTTT	CASSEWGVSNQPQHF
TRBV29-1	TRBJ2-3	-	-	TGCAGCGGGTCTAGCACAGATACGCAGTATTTT	CSGSSTDTQYF
TRBV28	TRBJ1-1	-	-	TGTGCCAGCAGCCCCCAGTGGACTGAAGCTTTCTTT	CASSPQWTEAFF
TRBV5-4	TRBJ2-2	once	TRBD2	TGTGCCAGCAGCCCGGGACTACTCACCGGGGAGCTGTTTTTT	CASSPGLLTGELFF
TRBV11-2	TRBJ2-1	-	-	TGTGCCAGCAGCTTAGAGGTAGGGTCCTACAATGAGCAGTTCTTC	CASSLEVGSYNEQFF
TRBV7-3	TRBJ2-3	once	-	TGTGCCAGCACCCTTGGGGATTTCGCAGATACGCAGTATTTT	CASTLGDFADTQYF
TRBV30	TRBJ1-2	many	-	TGTGCCTGGACACAGGGAAACTATGGCTACACCTTC	CAWTQGNYGYTF
TRBV27	TRBJ1-2	once	-	TGTGCCAGCAGTTCCTGGACCACCAACTATGGCTACACCTTC	CASSSWTTNYGYTF
TRBV5-5	TRBJ1-3	-	-	TGTGCCAGCAGCTTGTTCGCGAACTCTGGAAACACCATATATTTT	CASSLFANSGNTIYF
TRBV7-9	TRBJ1-4	few	TRBD1	TGTGCCAGCAGCTTAACAGGGGGGACAGGAGTAACTAATGAAAAACTGTTTTTT	CASSLTGGTGVTNEKLFF
TRBV20-1	TRBJ2-7	-	TRBD1	TGCAGTGCTGCAGGGGGCTACGAGCAGTACTTC	CSAAGGYEQYF
TRBV18	TRBJ1-4	-	TRBD1	TGTGCCAGCTCGCGAGCGAACAGGGGGACTAATGAAAAACTGTTTTTT	CASSRANRGTNEKLFF
TRBV29-1	TRBJ2-7	few	TRBD1	TGCAGCGTCAAAACACCGGGACAGGGGTCCTACGAGCAGTACTTC	CSVKTPGQGSYEQYF
TRBV7-9	TRBJ1-2	-	TRBD1	TGTGCCAGCAAGCCGGGGGGACAGAACTATGGCTACACCTTC	CASKPGGQNYGYTF
TRBV15	TRBJ2-1	-	TRBD2	TGTGCCACTCAGCGTGTTGGGACTAGCGGGAATGAGCAGTTCTTC	CATQRVGTSGNEQFF
TRBV30	TRBJ1-5	-	-	TGTGCCTGGAGTGAGGGTGGGCAGCCCCAGCATTTT	CAWSEGGQPQHF
TRBV4-1	TRBJ2-7	-	-	TGCGCCAGCAGCCCCCGGGACACCCTCTACGAGCAGTACTTC	CASSPRDTLYEQYF
TRBV7-3	TRBJ2-3	-	-	TGTGCCAGCAGCCGGGTCTACAGGGATACGCAGTATTTT	CASSRVYRDTQYF
TRBV18	TRBJ2-1	-	-	TGTGCCAGCGAAGGAGGGCATGAGCAGTTCTTC	CASEGGHEQFF
TRBV28	TRBJ1-5	few	-	TGTGCCAGCAGTTTCGGCGGGTCACGTAATCAGCCCCAGCATTTT	CASSFGGSRNQPQHF
TRBV25-1	TRBJ2-3	once	-	TGTGCCAGCAGTGACCCCAGGGTAATGGATACGCAGTATTTT	CASSDPRVMDTQYF
TRBV11-1	TRBJ2-7	-	-	TGTGCCAGCAGCCAAAATAATCCTACGCAGTACTTC	CASSQNNPTQYF
TRBV4-3	TRBJ2-7	-	-	TGCGCCAGCAGCCAGCCCGGGGCAGGGGTCTACGAGCAGTACTTC	CASSQPGAGVYEQYF
TRBV4-2	TRBJ2-5	-	-	TGTGCCAGCAGCCAAGATGAGATCCGGGAGCAGTACTTC	CASSQDEIREQYF
TRBV5-1	TRBJ1-1	few	-	TGCGCCAGCAGCTTGGCCGGAGACCTAGAAGCTTTCTTT	CASSLAGDLEAFF
TRBV20-1	TRBJ1-2	-	-	TGCAGTGCTAGAGATCAGGTTACCTTC	CSARDQVTF
TRBV28	TRBJ1-1	-	TRBD1	TGTGCCAGCAGTCGACCGCCGGGGGACAGGGGGTACGGGAACACTGAAGCTTTCTTT	CASSRPPGDRGYGNTEAFF
TRBV11-2	TRBJ1-4	-	-	TGTGCCAGCAGCGTTACAGACAGCCAAAATGAAAAACTGTTTTTT	CASSVTDSQNEKLFF
TRBV29-1	TRBJ2-3	-	TRBD1	TGCAGCGCGAAGGGACAGTACACAGATACGCAGTATTTT	CSAKGQYTDTQYF
TRBV4-1	TRBJ1-2	-	-	TGCGCCAGCAGCCGAGGCACGACAGAGCTTAACTATGGCTACACCTTC	CASSRGTTELNYGYTF
TRBV19	TRBJ2-1	-	-	TGTGCCACGGTCCGGCCAGGGCGGGTCAATGAGCAGTTCTTC	CATVRPGRVNEQFF
TRBV7-2	TRBJ1-1	few	TRBD1	TGTGCCAGCAGCGCCGACAGGGGGAACACTGAAGCTTTCTTT	CASSADRGNTEAFF
TRBV7-3	TRBJ2-1	-	TRBD2	TGTGCCAGCAGCCAGACTAGCGGGAGGTTCGATGAGCAGTTCTTC	CASSQTSGRFDEQFF
TRBV27	TRBJ2-7	-	TRBD2	TGTGCCACCCAACTAGCGCACTCCTACGAGCAGTACTTC	CATQLAHSYEQYF
TRBV6-5	TRBJ2-1	-	TRBD2	TGTGCCAGCAGGACGGGACTAGCGGGAGTTCGGCAGTTCTTC	CASRTGLAGVRQFF
TRBV28	TRBJ1-2	-	-	TGTGCCAGCAGGAACCCGTTAGGAGACCTTAACTATGGCTACACCTTC	CASRNPLGDLNYGYTF
TRBV2	TRBJ1-5	few	-	TGTGCCAGCAGTGCGGCGACAGGTAATAGCAATCAGCCCCAGCATTTT	CASSAATGNSNQPQHF
TRBV29-1	TRBJ2-1	-	-	TGCAGAGTGGAATCGGGTCAGTCCTACAATGAGCAGTTCTTC	CRVESGQSYNEQFF
TRBV28	TRBJ2-1	once	-	TGTGCCAGCAGTTTGGGGCGGGCCAGCTCCTACAATGAGCAGTTCTTC	CASSLGRASSYNEQFF
TRBV29-1	TRBJ2-3	-	-	TGCAGCGTTGGCGGTGGCGGCACAGATACGCAGTATTTT	CSVGGGGTDTQYF
TRBV11-2	TRBJ2-7	few	-	TGTGCCAGCAGCTTAGCTCCAGGACCCTACGAGCAGTACTTC	CASSLAPGPYEQYF
TRBV4-3	TRBJ1-1	-	-	TGCGCCAGCAGCCAAGAATTCGGACAGCAAGCTTTCTTT	CASSQEFGQQAFF
TRBV19	TRBJ2-1	-	TRBD1	TGTGCCAGTAGTATAGGGCCCTTCCAGGGGGCATCCTACAATGAGCAGTTCTTC	CASSIGPFQGASYNEQFF
TRBV5-6	TRBJ2-5	-	TRBD1	TGTGCCAGCAGCCCATGGACAGGGAACGGAGAGACCCAGTACTTC	CASSPWTGNGETQYF
TRBV7-3	TRBJ2-2	-	-	TGTGCCAGCAGCTTCTCTAGTGCGAACACCGGGGAGCTGTTTTTT	CASSFSSANTGELFF
TRBV6-5	TRBJ1-1	-	-	TGTGCCAGCAGTTGGATACCGGTGGACGGGGGCACTGAAGCTTTCTTT	CASSWIPVDGGTEAFF
TRBV6-4	TRBJ2-3	-	TRBD1	TGTGCCAGCAGTCCTTACAGGGGTCGGGCAGATACGCAGTATTTT	CASSPYRGRADTQYF
TRBV5-1	TRBJ2-3	-	-	TGCGCCAGCAGGGGTCCAGATACGCAGTATTTT	CASRGPDTQYF
TRBV9	TRBJ1-2	-	-	TGTGCCAGCAGCCTACTGACAGGCCGCGGCTACACCTTC	CASSLLTGRGYTF
TRBV5-1	TRBJ2-1	-	TRBD2	TGCGCCAGCAGCTTGGATCTGGCGGGAGGGCCTTTGAATGAGCAGTTCTTC	CASSLDLAGGPLNEQFF
TRBV4-1	TRBJ1-4	once	-	TGCGCCAGCAGCCAAGATCATATGAGGGTCGAACTGGAAAAACTGTTTTTT	CASSQDHMRVELEKLFF
TRBV28	TRBJ2-7	once	-	TGTGCCAGCAGTTCCCCCGGGTCAGGGGACGTTACCGAGCAGTACTTC	CASSSPGSGDVTEQYF
TRBV27	TRBJ1-4	-	-	TGTGCCAGCAGTTCGCCCAGCATGGGGGAAAAACTGTTTTTT	CASSSPSMGEKLFF
TRBV10-3	TRBJ2-5	-	-	TGTGCCATCAGTTTGAGCGGTGAGACCCAGTACTTC	CAISLSGETQYF
TRBV7-9	TRBJ2-3	once	TRBD2	TGTGCCAGCAGTTCTAGGACTAGCGGGAGAACAGATACGCAGTATTTT	CASSSRTSGRTDTQYF